These 14 T cell receptor beta chains share one sample of origin, sequenced in a study of blood T cell repertoires in COVID-19 (dated by TCRdb to 2020 to 2022). Libraries were constructed by the immunoSEQ multiplex PCR assay. Held by TCRdb, this immuneACCESS table contains in-frame sequences only and omits some clones. Under half of the omission traces to an unresolved V gene where checked; the cause of the rest is unknown. Present in this sample are tens of thousands of clones, about 76% of which were seen just once. Approximately 24% of the sample belongs to the ten largest clones. Sample: peripheral blood. All receptors come from a human donor in a cohort sampled during active COVID-19.

V gene TRBV3-1 (or the pseudogene TRBV3-2) combines with J gene TRBJ2-7; D is perhaps TRBD2 (6 bases). Looked up from germline, CDR1 is LGHDT and CDR2 is YNNKEL (reference sequence). This CDR3 has 17 amino acids. The V end lost 1 base, the J end lost 6 bases, and 22 bases lay between the germline ends. CDR3 coding DNA: TGTGCCAGCAGCCAAGTTGGTGTGGGGCCCGGGAGCGGCGAGCAGTACTTC. It codes for CASSQVGVGPGSGEQYF.

A few counts support this clone. The chain carries TRBV6-5 and TRBJ2-5; D may be TRBD1 (6 bases). The CDR3 totals 14 residues. Germline CDR1 and CDR2: MNHEY and SVGAGI. The germline V and J ends were trimmed by 6 bases and 4 bases, with 15 bases remaining between them. CDR3 in amino acids: CASSRTGLRETQYF. CDR3 DNA: TGTGCCAGCAGCCGCACAGGGCTGCGAGAGACCCAGTACTTC.

The CDR3 reads CASSTEDRGDEQFF. CDR3 DNA: TGTGCCAGTAGTACCGAGGACAGGGGAGATGAGCAGTTCTTC. The rearrangement links TRBV19 to TRBJ2-1, with 9 bases lining up with TRBD1. CDR1 is LNHDA, CDR2 SQIVND, per germline (reference sequence). This CDR3 region has 14 residues. V dropped 4 bases and J dropped 8; count of bases not matched to a gene: 6.

The chain links TRBV10-3 to TRBJ1-5; weak D call: TRBD1 (6 bases). Germline V CDR1 and CDR2: ENHRY, SYGVKD. V lost 4 bases and J 10 bases, leaving 20 bases between the germline ends. The CDR3 covers 15 residues. Here the CDR3 reads CAISATGTSPSPQHF. CDR3 in DNA: TGTGCCATCAGTGCAACCGGGACATCACCTTCCCCCCAGCATTTT.

This sequence joins TRBV19 and TRBJ2-7, with 9 bases aligning to TRBD2. V shed 5 bases, J shed 4 bases, and the junction held 3 bases outside the gene matches. The CDR3 is 13 residues long. Germline CDR1 reads LNHDA; CDR2 reads SQIVND (reference sequence). The CDR3 DNA reads as TGTGCCAGTAGTGGCGGGAGGGCTTACGAGCAGTACTTC. Translating gives CASSGGRAYEQYF.

The chain uses TRBV18 and TRBJ2-5; TRBD1 aligns across 10 bases. CDR3 size: 16 residues. Germline values: CDR1 KGHSH, CDR2 LQKENI. The V segment lost 6 bases and the J segment 5 bases; nucleotides outside the gene matches: 12. This chain's CDR3 is CASSYNRDRGRETQYF. CDR3 nucleotides: TGTGCCAGCTCTTACAACCGGGACAGGGGTCGGGAGACCCAGTACTTC.

This clone appeared a few times. The chain uses TRBV10-3 and TRBJ2-1, with 7 bases that match TRBD2. The CDR3 runs 15 residues. J was trimmed by 5 bases and V by 7 bases; bases with no gene match: 11. Germline V gene sequence: CDR1 ENHRY, CDR2 SYGVKD. In DNA, the CDR3 is TGTGCCATCACGGATTCGCTAGCGGAGAACAATGAGCAGTTCTTC. Protein: CAITDSLAENNEQFF.

This clone was found a few times. The CDR3 DNA reads TGTGCCAGCAGCTGGGATCCCGGGAGGGGTCAAAATGAGCAGTTCTTC. The encoded protein is CASSWDPGRGQNEQFF. The chain couples TRBV11-3 to TRBJ2-1, with 8 bases that match TRBD2. V shed 4 bases and J 7 bases; nucleotides not matched to a gene: 12. Germline V gene sequence: CDR1 SGHNT, CDR2 YENEEA. The CDR3 covers 16 residues.

The chain couples TRBV13 to TRBJ2-1; 8 bases align to TRBD2. In germline, CDR1 is PRHDT, CDR2 FYEKMQ (reference sequence). This CDR3 has 19 residues. J lost 0 bases, V lost 0 bases, and 10 bases had no gene match. In DNA, the CDR3 is TGTGCCAGCAGCTTAGGGAACCTACTAGCGGCGAGCTCCTACAATGAGCAGTTCTTC. This sequence encodes CASSLGNLLAASSYNEQFF.

The chain carries TRBV7-8 and TRBJ2-7; 10 bases match TRBD1. Germline V gives CDR1 SGHVS, CDR2 FQNEAQ. CDR3 length equals 16 residues. The V gene end was trimmed by 5 bases and the J gene end by 5 bases; junction bases not matched to a gene: 12. In DNA, the CDR3 is TGTGCCAGCAGCCCACCGGGAGGGACAGGGGTCAACGAGCAGTACTTC. Encoded protein: CASSPPGGTGVNEQYF.

The chain carries TRBV5-1 and TRBJ2-5; 13 nucleotides agree with TRBD2. The germline CDR1 and CDR2 sequences are SGHRS and YFSETQ. The CDR3 spans 16 residues. The ends lost 4 bases at V and 3 bases at J; junction bases unmatched: 6. The CDR3: CASSLGTSGMEETQYF. The CDR3 DNA follows: TGCGCCAGCAGCCTCGGGACTAGCGGGATGGAAGAGACCCAGTACTTC.

This chain links TRBV21-1 with TRBJ2-3; the D segment call TRBD2 is taken from the table without a DNA check. TRBV21-1 is given as a pseudogene. CDR3 length: 20 residues. CDR3 in amino acids: CASSKEKRSGRIASTDTQYF. The CDR3, as DNA: TGTGCCAGCAGCAAAGAGAAAAGAAGCGGGAGGATAGCTAGTACAGATACGCAGTATTTT.

This chain joins TRBV24-1 and TRBJ2-2, with a tentative D call TRBD1 (6 bases). The V gene lost 3 bases and the J gene lost 4 bases, with 11 bases spanning the gap. The germline V gene has CDR1 KGHDR and CDR2 SFDVKD. CDR3 length: 15 residues. The CDR3 region has the DNA TGTGCCACCAGTGATGTACAGGGTAGCACCGGGGAGCTGTTTTTT. Protein: CATSDVQGSTGELFF.

This chain joins TRBV9 and TRBJ1-3; TRBD1 is a possible D gene (5 bases). Trimming took off 1 base at V and 0 bases at J, with 14 bases between the two ends. The CDR3 contains 17 residues. The germline V gene has CDR1 SGDLS and CDR2 YYNGEE. CDR3 sequence: CASSVFGDGSSGNTIYF. The CDR3 DNA sequence: TGTGCCAGCAGCGTATTCGGGGACGGGAGCTCTGGAAACACCATATATTTT.